Shown below are 25 T cell receptor beta chains from a single sample sequenced in a study of tumor-infiltrating lymphocytes in localized non-small cell lung cancer. Using immunoSEQ multiplex PCR, the repertoire was profiled, and TCRdb retains in-frame clones only, with some absent. The table lists thousands of clones, 64% of them singletons. Specimen: uninvolved lung tissue not adjacent to the tumor. All receptors derive from a human donor with non-small cell lung cancer.

The chain carries TRBV12-5 and TRBJ1-2, with 7 bases aligning to TRBD1. Per the germline V gene, CDR1 is LGHNT and CDR2 is FRNRAP. V shed 4 bases and J 3 bases; nucleotides not matched to a gene: 11. This CDR3 spans 16 amino acids. In nucleotides, the CDR3 is TGTGCTAGTGGTTCCCTAGTGACAGGGTACCACTATGGCTACACCTTC. Translation: CASGSLVTGYHYGYTF.

The V gene is TRBV19, the J gene TRBJ2-1, with unresolved D. Germline lookup yields CDR1 LNHDA and CDR2 SQIVND (reference sequence). The CDR3 loop spans 11 amino acids. V shed 5 bases and J shed 12 bases, with 11 bases lying between them. CDR3: CASSPPPAQFF. DNA of the CDR3: TGTGCCAGTAGTCCCCCTCCCGCGCAGTTCTTC.

V is TRBV30 and J is TRBJ2-7; the D gene is possibly TRBD1 (6 bases). Deletions cut 0 bases from V and 6 bases from J, with 15 bases between. Germline loops: CDR1 GTSNPN, CDR2 SVGIG (reference sequence). The CDR3 length is 14 residues. CDR3 loop: CAWSVGQGWFEQYF. CDR3 in DNA: TGTGCCTGGAGTGTGGGGCAGGGGTGGTTCGAGCAGTACTTC.

The DNA of the CDR3 is TGTGCCAGCAGCCAAGAGCAGGGTAATACCTATGGCTACACCTTC. Translated: CASSQEQGNTYGYTF. J is TRBJ1-2 and V is TRBV4-2, with D perhaps TRBD1 (5 bases). Germline assignment: CDR1 LGHNA and CDR2 YNFKEQ. The CDR3 sequence is 15 residues long. Trimming took off 0 bases at V and 4 bases at J, with 12 bases between the two ends.

The chain carries TRBV19 and TRBJ2-6; D assignment may be TRBD1 or TRBD2 (5 bases each). CDR3 length: 16 amino acids. Between the trimmed V and J ends, which lost 7 bases and 1 base, there was a span of 14 bases. The germline V gene has CDR1 LNHDA and CDR2 SQIVND (reference sequence). The chain's CDR3 is CASTLRGVSGANVLTF. CDR3 sequence (DNA): TGTGCCAGTACCCTTAGAGGGGTTTCTGGGGCCAACGTCCTGACTTTC.

The chain is built from TRBV30 and TRBJ2-7; D remains unclear. Between the trimmed V and J ends, which lost 0 bases and 3 bases, there was a span of 15 bases. From germline, CDR1 is GTSNPN and CDR2 SVGIG (reference sequence). The length of the CDR3 is 15 residues. The CDR3, as DNA: TGTGCCTGGAGTGTATTCTCTCCGGGCTACTACGAGCAGTACTTC. Amino acids: CAWSVFSPGYYEQYF.

The J gene is TRBJ1-1, the V gene TRBV5-4; D is undetermined. Trimming took 2 bases from V and 3 from J, leaving 8 bases between them. This CDR3 region has 13 residues. Germline V CDR1 and CDR2: SGHNT, YYREEE (reference sequence). The CDR3 loop reads CASSLGPDTEAFF. The CDR3 nucleotides read TGTGCCAGCAGCTTAGGACCGGACACTGAAGCTTTCTTT.

This clone was detected once. The chain employs TRBV29-1 and TRBJ1-4, with unresolved D. V lost 4 bases and J lost 3, with 12 bases in between. Germline V gene data show CDR1 as SQVTM and CDR2 as ANQGSEA. CDR3 size: 14 residues. CDR3 DNA sequence: TGCAGCGTTGGCATGCAGGCAGCTAATGAAAAACTGTTTTTT. It specifies CSVGMQAANEKLFF.

This clone has a single count. The rearrangement links TRBV7-2 to TRBJ1-1; perhaps TRBD1 as D (5 bases). The CDR3 sequence is 12 residues long. Between the trimmed V and J ends, which lost 3 bases and 9 bases, there was a span of 11 bases. Germline V gene data show CDR1 as SGHTA and CDR2 as FQGNSA. CDR3: CASSFPGRQAFF. The CDR3 bases are TGTGCCAGCAGCTTTCCGGGACGACAAGCTTTCTTT.

In this sample, this clone turned up a few times. The chain has TRBV6-4 and TRBJ1-2; D is undetermined. Trimming took 2 bases from V and 3 from J, leaving 4 bases between them. Germline V gene lookup returns CDR1 MRHNA and CDR2 SNTAGT. The CDR3 has 12 residues. DNA of the CDR3: TGTGCCAGCAGTGACGGTGACTATGGCTACACCTTC. As protein: CASSDGDYGYTF.

The chain recombines TRBV19 with TRBJ1-5; possibly TRBD1 for D (6 bases). V lost 4 bases and J lost 6, with 16 bases in between. This CDR3 has 15 residues. CDR1 and CDR2 (germline): LNHDA, SQIVND (reference sequence). The CDR3 region is CASSTSRGQGQPQHF. The CDR3 coding sequence is TGTGCCAGTAGTACATCCAGGGGCCAGGGTCAGCCCCAGCATTTT.

This clone was picked up one time. This chain's CDR3 is CASSVERGGTNEQFF. In DNA form, the CDR3 reads TGTGCCAGCAGCGTAGAGCGGGGGGGGACAAATGAGCAGTTCTTC. The rearrangement uses TRBV9 and TRBJ2-1, with TRBD2 identical over 10 bases. Germline V gene sequence: CDR1 SGDLS, CDR2 YYNGEE. Losses at the gene ends were 0 bases for V and 7 bases for J; bases not matched to a gene: 4. This CDR3 has 15 residues. The full variable domain, completed using reference TRBV9 and TRBJ2-1, is DSGVTQTPKHLITATGQRVTLRCSPRSGDLSVYWYQQSLDQGLQFLIQYYNGEERAKGNILERFSAQQFPDLHSELNLSSLELGDSALYFCASSVERGGTNEQFFGPGTRLTVL.

CDR3 in amino acids: CASSYRAPGSYEQYF. CDR3 in DNA: TGTGCCAGCAGTTACAGGGCCCCAGGCTCCTACGAGCAGTACTTC. V usage is TRBV6-5 and J usage is TRBJ2-7, with D hard to call. V gave up 2 bases and J gave up 0 bases, with 11 bases separating them. The CDR3 has 15 amino acids. Per the germline V gene, CDR1 is MNHEY and CDR2 is SVGAGI.

V is TRBV9 and J is TRBJ2-5, with TRBD2 matching 8 bases. J was trimmed by 0 bases and V by 2 bases; bases with no gene match: 6. The CDR3 sequence is 16 residues long. Per germline, CDR1 SGDLS and CDR2 YYNGEE. CDR3 amino acids: CASSVSAGGNQETQYF. CDR3 nucleotides: TGTGCCAGCAGCGTTTCCGCGGGGGGCAACCAAGAGACCCAGTACTTC.

This clone has a handful of counts. The gene calls are TRBV7-9 and TRBJ1-4; no clear D. The CDR3 has 14 residues. CDR1 and CDR2 from the germline V gene are SEHNR and FQNEAQ (reference sequence). Between the trimmed V and J ends, which lost 2 bases and 8 bases, there was a span of 12 bases. CDR3 amino acids: CASSLPQGREKLFF. In nucleotides, the CDR3 is TGTGCCAGCAGCTTACCACAAGGAAGAGAAAAACTGTTTTTT.

This chain connects TRBV27 to TRBJ1-2; TRBD1 is a possible D gene (5 bases). The germline V and J ends were trimmed by 8 bases and 6 bases, with 10 bases remaining between them. The V gene's germline CDR1 is MNHEY and CDR2 SMNVEV (reference sequence). CDR3 length equals 11 residues. CDR3: CASGAVNGYTF. The CDR3 region has the DNA TGTGCCAGCGGGGCTGTGAATGGCTACACCTTC.

The chain is built from TRBV12-2 and TRBJ2-5. TRBV12-2 is tagged as a pseudogene. This CDR3 has 11 amino acids. Here the CDR3 reads CASRLGETQYF. In nucleotides, the CDR3 is TGTGCAAGTCGCTTGGGGGAGACCCAGTACTTC.

This sequence joins TRBV19 and TRBJ1-1; weak D call: TRBD1 (5 bases). The CDR3 is made up of 15 amino acids. Deletions cut 3 bases from V and 2 bases from J, with 13 bases between. From germline, CDR1 is LNHDA and CDR2 SQIVND (reference sequence). Here the CDR3 reads CASSITPGGNTEAFF. Here the CDR3 DNA reads TGTGCCAGTAGTATTACCCCCGGGGGTAACACTGAAGCTTTCTTT.

Judged by abundance, this clone is medium-sized (0.01 to 0.1%). The rearrangement joins TRBV27 to TRBJ2-7; 10 bases line up with TRBD1. With 2 bases clipped from V and 2 bases from J, the junction kept 0 bases outside the gene matches. The CDR3 is made up of 14 amino acids. Germline V gives CDR1 MNHEY, CDR2 SMNVEV (reference sequence). CDR3 DNA sequence: TGTGCCAGCAGTTTAGACAGGGGGCCCTACGAGCAGTACTTC. Its translation is CASSLDRGPYEQYF.

V is TRBV4-3 and J is TRBJ1-2; tentative D call: TRBD1 (5 bases). V lost 0 bases to trimming and J lost 0 bases, with 14 bases between them. Germline CDR1 and CDR2: LGHNA and YSLEER. This CDR3 contains 17 residues. The CDR3 region is CASSQDKVTDANYGYTF. The CDR3 bases are TGCGCCAGCAGCCAAGATAAGGTGACAGACGCTAACTATGGCTACACCTTC.

The J gene is TRBJ2-5, the V gene TRBV4-1; TRBD2 aligns across 16 bases. Unmatched junction bases numbered 10, after V lost 2 bases and J lost 4 bases. Germline lookup yields CDR1 MGHRA and CDR2 YSYEKL. The CDR3 covers 19 residues. CDR3 DNA: TGCGCCAGCAGCCAATCCGGGACTAGCGGGGGGGAATGGGTAGAGACCCAGTACTTC. It is translated as CASSQSGTSGGEWVETQYF.

The chain employs TRBV7-2 and TRBJ2-3, with D unresolved. Germline V gene data show CDR1 as SGHTA and CDR2 as FQGNSA. There are 12 residues in the CDR3. Trimming shortened V by 5 bases and J by 9 bases, and 12 bases separated the two germline ends. The CDR3 DNA sequence: TGTGCCAGCAGCCCCCTCGGAGAAACGCAGTATTTT. It translates to CASSPLGETQYF.

This clone was detected a few times. The chain has TRBV5-6 and TRBJ1-2; TRBD1 matches 9 bases. Germline CDR1 is SGHDT and CDR2 is YYEEEE. V shed 4 bases and J 8 bases; nucleotides not matched to a gene: 6. The length of the CDR3 is 13 residues. CDR3 region: CASSRQGGAGYTF. As DNA, the CDR3 is TGTGCCAGCAGCCGACAGGGGGGAGCGGGCTACACCTTC.

This rearrangement joins TRBV4-1 to TRBJ2-3; D not resolved. V gave up 7 bases and J gave up 5 bases, with 7 bases separating them. The CDR3 sequence is 11 residues long. Germline V gene lookup returns CDR1 MGHRA and CDR2 YSYEKL. The CDR3, as DNA: TGCGCCAGCAAGTGGGGAGATACGCAGTATTTT. Its translation is CASKWGDTQYF.

The chain joins TRBV19 to TRBJ2-2; 8 nucleotides match TRBD1. This CDR3 is built from 15 residues. CDR1 and CDR2 from the germline V gene are LNHDA and SQIVND (reference sequence). Trimming at V came to 5 bases and at J to 6 bases, leaving 8 bases not matched to a gene. In nucleotides, the CDR3 is TGTGCCAGTAGTGCAGGCAGGGGGCCCCCCGGGGAGCTGTTTTTT. Amino acids: CASSAGRGPPGELFF.